The sequence of this TCR beta chain was determined in a study of shared clonotypes between healthy human individuals. After removal of 8 bases from V and 4 bases from J, the junction contained 2 bases not matched to a gene. The CDR3 is made up of 11 amino acids. The V gene's germline CDR1 is MNHEY and CDR2 SMNVEV (reference sequence). In the naive CD8 group, cells lacked CD45RO and were positively selected for CCR7, so terminally differentiated effector memory CD45RA+ cells were left out. Each of the donors was a healthy adult who was HIV-negative and had not had a recent acute infection or vaccination. The sorted-subset replicate PCRs were given around 200 ng DNA, which is tens of thousands of T cell genomes. The data were produced by immunoSEQ multiplex PCR, yet TCRdb's version contains in-frame clones alone and is incomplete. The profile shows about 2.2 million clones, more than 85% of them singletons.

Of note for this clone: Antigen: not known. Different DNA sequences within this sample yield the same CDR3.

Study observations and caveats: Sharing of clonotypes among donors was expected to vary with sequencing depth.

Input material: naive CD8+ T cells from PBMCs. The TCR originated in a man younger than 35 in good health. Some clones in this sample may be carry-over from other donors' samples. The V and J genes are TRBV27 and TRBJ2-7, with 7 positions matching TRBD2. The CDR3 DNA follows: TGTGCCAGCTCGGGGGGTTACGAGCAGTACTTC. It codes for CASSGGYEQYF.